The 16 T cell receptor beta chains reported below all come from one sample, sequenced in a study of T cell changes during pregnancy in multiple sclerosis. Produced via immunoSEQ multiplex PCR; TCRdb's table is partial and in-frame only. The repertoire has approximately 61,000 clones, approximately 90% of them found once; the top ten carry about 3.7%. The specimen comprised peripheral blood, sampled after pregnancy. The receptors come from a female donor in good health, enrolled as a control in a pregnancy study.

The chain is built from TRBV7-9 and TRBJ1-1, with TRBD1 matching over 9 bases. The V and J ends lost 5 bases and 4 bases, in that order; junction bases with no gene match: 5. The V gene's germline CDR1 is SEHNR and CDR2 FQNEAQ (reference sequence). The CDR3 is 14 residues long. CDR3 protein: CASSQGQGRTEAFF. CDR3 coding DNA: TGTGCCAGCAGCCAGGGACAGGGCCGCACTGAAGCTTTCTTT.

The rearrangement links TRBV10-3 to TRBJ2-2, with TRBD1 as a possible D gene (6 bases). The V and J ends lost 2 bases and 2 bases respectively, with 9 bases between them. This CDR3 comprises 15 residues. The germline V gene has CDR1 ENHRY and CDR2 SYGVKD. For the CDR3, the DNA is TGTGCCATCAGTGAGGGGGGCAGCAACACCGGGGAGCTGTTTTTT. Translating gives CAISEGGSNTGELFF.

DNA of the CDR3: TGTGCCAGCAGCCAAGATTTAGGCAGGGTTTACGAGCAGTACTTC. Its protein product is CASSQDLGRVYEQYF. The V and J genes are TRBV4-2 and TRBJ2-5; D perhaps matches TRBD1 (5 bases). The J call may be in error: the DNA end matches TRBJ2-7 better. CDR1 is LGHNA, CDR2 YNFKEQ, per germline. This CDR3 is built from 15 residues.

The rearrangement links TRBV29-1 to TRBJ1-2; D is ambiguous. The CDR3 length is 13 residues. V lost 6 bases to trimming and J lost 6 bases, with 17 bases between them. The germline V gene encodes CDR1 SQVTM and CDR2 ANQGSEA. The CDR3 loop reads CSVPQRQSNGYTF. CDR3 DNA sequence: TGCAGCGTCCCACAGAGACAAAGCAATGGCTACACCTTC.

V gene TRBV7-9 combines with J gene TRBJ2-7, with D tentatively TRBD1 (6 bases). Germline loops: CDR1 SEHNR, CDR2 FQNEAQ (reference sequence). V shed 3 bases and J shed 6 bases, with 15 bases lying between them. The CDR3 consists of 14 residues. In DNA form, the CDR3 reads TGTGCCAGCAGCTTCGCTCAACAGGGTGGCGAGCAGTACTTC. As protein: CASSFAQQGGEQYF.

The V call is TRBV29-1, the J call TRBJ2-7; 12 bases line up with TRBD2. Trimming removed 7 bases from V and 1 base from J; junction bases left unmatched: 5. This CDR3 is 14 amino acids long. Germline CDR1 SQVTM, CDR2 ANQGSEA. CDR3 sequence (DNA): TGCAGCGCCCAAGGACTAGCGGGATCCTACGAGCAGTACTTC. The encoded protein is CSAQGLAGSYEQYF.

V and J are TRBV6-6 and TRBJ1-1, with D possibly being TRBD1 (5 bases). The CDR3 has 13 amino acids. The V and J ends lost 6 bases and 1 base respectively, with 9 bases between them. Germline V CDR1 and CDR2: MNHNY, SVGAGI (reference sequence). CDR3 bases: TGTGCCAGCAGCCTTACAGGGAACACTGAAGCTTTCTTT. It translates to CASSLTGNTEAFF.

The chain employs TRBV5-1 and TRBJ2-3, with 11 bases aligning to TRBD2. Germline loops: CDR1 SGHRS, CDR2 YFSETQ. J gave up 5 bases and V 6 bases, and 8 bases lay outside the gene matches. The CDR3 length is 15 residues. The CDR3 region is CASTGTSGSGDTQYF. CDR3 bases: TGCGCCAGCACTGGAACTAGCGGGAGCGGAGATACGCAGTATTTT.

The chain links TRBV5-1 to TRBJ2-2, with D tentatively TRBD1 (6 bases). Germline V gene sequence: CDR1 SGHRS, CDR2 YFSETQ. The CDR3 totals 12 residues. V lost 4 bases and J lost 5, with 6 bases in between. The CDR3 loop is CASSQGTGELFF. Written as DNA, the CDR3 is TGCGCCAGCAGCCAGGGGACCGGGGAGCTGTTTTTT.

As for this clone: At one of its ends the junction is not consistent with the germline gene, which may arise from a read error. Other DNA sequences in this sample translate to the same CDR3. The chain recombines TRBV12-5 with TRBJ1-2; a weak D match, TRBD1 (6 bases). Germline CDR1 is LGHNT and CDR2 is FRNRAP. This CDR3 spans 14 amino acids. The CDR3 region is CASGLDPQGNGYTF. The CDR3 DNA reads TGTGCCAGTGGTTTGGATCCACAGGGTAATGGCTACACCTTC. Drawing the rest from reference TRBV12-5 and TRBJ1-2, the complete variable domain is DARVTQTPRHKVTEMGQEVTMRCQPILGHNTVFWYRQTMMQGLELLAYFRNRAPLDDSGMPKDRFSAEMPDATLATLKIQPSEPRDSAVYFCASGLDPQGNGYTFGSGTRLTVV.

The CDR3 spells CASSSLREQPQHF. In DNA, the CDR3 is TGTGCCAGCAGTTCCCTCCGAGAGCAGCCCCAGCATTTT. V and J are TRBV27 and TRBJ1-5; no clear D gene. Germline-derived CDR1 and CDR2 are MNHEY and SMNVEV (reference sequence). Trimming pared 4 bases from V and 7 bases from J, leaving 11 bases between. This CDR3 contains 13 residues.

The rearrangement uses TRBV13 and TRBJ2-1; tentatively, D is TRBD2 (5 bases). The CDR3 covers 14 residues. With 5 bases removed from V and 5 bases from J, the gap between germline ends came to 13 bases. Germline CDR1 and CDR2: PRHDT and FYEKMQ (reference sequence). The CDR3 coding sequence is TGTGCCAGCAGCACCAGCGAGGAGGACAATGAGCAGTTCTTC. Protein product: CASSTSEEDNEQFF.

This clone appeared once. The chain combines TRBV2 with TRBJ2-3; TRBD2 is a possible D gene (6 bases). Germline V CDR1 and CDR2: SNHLY, FYNNEI. The CDR3 sequence is 15 residues long. V lost 6 bases and J 3 bases, leaving 16 bases between the germline ends. The CDR3, as DNA: TGTGCCAGCAGCGCGGGGAGGAGAGGAACAGATACGCAGTATTTT. Encoded protein: CASSAGRRGTDTQYF.

V is TRBV10-2 and J is TRBJ2-3; 9 nucleotides match TRBD2. Germline CDR1 reads WSHSY; CDR2 reads SAAADI. The CDR3 length is 13 residues. CDR3 nucleotides: TGCGCAATTGGGACTAGCAAGGCAGATACGCAGTATTTT. This translates into CAIGTSKADTQYF.

This rearrangement joins TRBV12-5 to TRBJ2-3, with TRBD1 as a possible D gene (5 bases). Germline-derived CDR1 and CDR2 are LGHNT and FRNRAP. V gave up 5 bases and J gave up 2 bases, with 11 bases separating them. The CDR3 is 14 amino acids. The CDR3: CASGQGYDTDTQYF. The DNA of the CDR3 is TGTGCTAGTGGTCAGGGATACGACACAGATACGCAGTATTTT.

For the CDR3, the DNA is TGTGCCAGCAGCCCAGGACAGCGCAATCAGCCCCAGCATTTT. This gives the protein CASSPGQRNQPQHF. The chain links TRBV27 to TRBJ1-5; tentative D call: TRBD1 (6 bases). Trimming shortened V by 6 bases and J by 2 bases, and 11 bases separated the two germline ends. The germline CDR1 and CDR2 sequences are MNHEY and SMNVEV (reference sequence). This CDR3 contains 14 residues.